This is a list of T cell receptor beta chains from one sample in a study of Graves' ophthalmopathy and Graves' hyperthyroidism. TCRdb fed the multiplex PCR reads into MiXCR, producing one record per CDR3 protein. The sample consists of around 670,000 distinct CDR3 sequences, around 40% of them appearing once. Sequencing was done on a sample of peripheral blood. The receptors were gathered from an adult man with Graves' ophthalmopathy. The CDR3 runs from the conserved cysteine through the conserved F or W. A D gene is named only where the DNA matches it firmly. The size of a clone is reported for some rows only, either as once, few or many, or as a class for expanded clones.

TRBJ2-6 | TRBV7-3 | NA | once | TGTGCCAGCAGCTTAGCGCTCACTGGGGCCAACGTCCTGACTTTC | CASSLALTGANVLTF
TRBJ2-5 | TRBV20-1 | TRBD2 | few | TGCAGTGCTCCTCGCGGGGGGAGTCTAGCGGAAGAGACCCAGTACTTC | CSAPRGGSLAEETQYF
TRBJ1-2 | TRBV20-1 | NA | NA | TGCAGTGCTTCCCGGGACCTTTTTTATGGCTACACCTTC | CSASRDLFYGYTF
TRBJ2-5 | TRBV10-2 | TRBD1 | once | TGCGCCAGCAGGGACGGGACAGGGTACGAGACCCAGTACTTC | CASRDGTGYETQYF
TRBJ1-2 | TRBV7-9 | NA | NA | TGTGCCAGCAGCTTATCCCTTACTGGCTCCTCTGGCTACACCTTC | CASSLSLTGSSGYTF
TRBJ2-7 | TRBV25-1 | NA | many | TGTGCCAGCAGTGAGAGAATAAAGGCCGAGCAGTACTTC | CASSERIKAEQYF
TRBJ1-1 | TRBV15 | NA | many | TGTGCCACCAGCAGAGACGTAGGCAGGGTGAACACTGAAGCTTTCTTT | CATSRDVGRVNTEAFF
TRBJ1-3 | TRBV2 | NA | few | TGTGCCAGCAGTGACACCTCTGGAAACACCATATATTTT | CASSDTSGNTIYF
TRBJ1-5 | TRBV7-8 | NA | many | TGTGCCAGCAGCTTAGCGGACAATTACGGGCAGCCCCAGCATTTT | CASSLADNYGQPQHF
TRBJ1-4 | TRBV5-8 | NA | many | TGTGCCAGCAGCGGGCCCGGGACGGGGGAAAAACTGTTTTTT | CASSGPGTGEKLFF
TRBJ1-4 | TRBV29-1 | TRBD1 | once | TGCAGCGGTGGCTCGGGACAGGGTAACGAAAAACTGTTTTTT | CSGGSGQGNEKLFF
TRBJ1-1 | TRBV11-1 | NA | NA | TGTGCCAGCAGCGCGGGGCCTCCTGAAGCTTTCTTT | CASSAGPPEAFF